The TCR beta chain described here comes from a study of STAT5B mutations in CD4+ large granular lymphocyte leukemia. Trimming took 5 bases from V and 4 from J, leaving 9 bases between them. The CDR3 totals 13 residues. The germline CDR1 and CDR2 sequences are SNHLY and FYNNEI. Clones were sequenced by immunoSEQ multiplex PCR, and TCRdb holds only the in-frame ones, with some missing. The profile covers about 32,000 clones, with around 81% appearing a single time and 4% to 5.5% taken by the ten largest. This sequence joins TRBV2 and TRBJ2-1; D is unresolved. Sequencing input: CD4+ T cells from blood buffy coats. The clonotype was recovered from a human donor in good health. The DNA for the CDR3 is TGTGCCAGCAGTACCCGGTCGTACAATGAGCAGTTCTTC. Translated: CASSTRSYNEQFF.